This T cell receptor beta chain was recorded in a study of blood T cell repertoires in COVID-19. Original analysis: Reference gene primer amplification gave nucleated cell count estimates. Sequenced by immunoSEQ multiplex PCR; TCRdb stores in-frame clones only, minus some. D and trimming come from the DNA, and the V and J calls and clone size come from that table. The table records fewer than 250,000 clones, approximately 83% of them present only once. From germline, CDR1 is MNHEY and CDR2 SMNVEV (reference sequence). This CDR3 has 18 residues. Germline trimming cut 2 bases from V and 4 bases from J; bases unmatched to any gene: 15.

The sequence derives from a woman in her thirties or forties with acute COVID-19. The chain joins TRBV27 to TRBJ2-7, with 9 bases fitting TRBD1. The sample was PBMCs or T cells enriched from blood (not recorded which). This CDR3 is CASSLPPPPGTGKYEQYF. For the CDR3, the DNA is TGTGCCAGCAGTTTACCTCCACCCCCCGGGACAGGGAAATACGAGCAGTACTTC.